This record concerns one T cell receptor (beta chain) sequence. The antigen is unknown. This sample stems from a study of graft-versus-host responses after intestinal transplantation. Overall study: Transplants given to recipients were multivisceral, liver-intestinal, or isolated intestinal. General study points: Early post-transplant HvG declines showed an association with peak circulating GvH clone levels. Allografts of one patient group, those with graft-donor T cell macrochimerism, had high graft-versus-host to host-versus-graft clonal ratios. Some GvH clones appeared in ileal mucosa or blood before recipient bone marrow.

V trimming: 4 bases; J trimming: 1 base; junction bases outside the gene matches: 4. Germline CDR1 MNHEY, CDR2 SMNVEV (reference sequence). The CDR3 totals 15 residues. Clones were read by immunoSEQ multiplex PCR, and TCRdb kept only the in-frame ones, dropping some. The table shows approximately 99,000 clones, with 91% occurring only once. This sequence was found in a human donor who was the organ donor for an intestinal transplant. This rearrangement joins TRBV27 to TRBJ1-1, with 9 bases that match TRBD1. This sample comprised unstimulated CD4+ T cells sorted from spleen or lymph node cells, obtained before transplant. CDR3 nucleotide sequence: TGTGCCAGCAGTTACGGGGACAGGGCGAACACTGAAGCTTTCTTT. Its translation: CASSYGDRANTEAFF.